The sequence of this T cell receptor beta chain was determined in a study of blood T cell repertoires in COVID-19. Germline V CDR1 and CDR2: SNHLY, FYNNEI. This CDR3 has 14 amino acids. With 1 base clipped from V and 5 bases from J, the junction kept 2 bases outside the gene matches. The method was immunoSEQ multiplex PCR; TCRdb's version includes in-frame clones alone and lacks a portion of them. Among 200,000 or so clones, approximately 89% were seen once, and the ten largest hold about 2.3%. Recruits, aged roughly 18 to 100 years, lived in approximately 26 US areas. The chain is built from TRBV2 and TRBJ1-2; TRBD1 agrees at 9 bases. This sequence was found in a middle-aged woman with acute COVID-19. The sample comprised PBMCs or T cells enriched from blood (not recorded which). CDR3 loop: CASSEGTGAYGYTF. The CDR3 bases are TGTGCCAGCAGTGAAGGGACAGGGGCATATGGCTACACCTTC.